This TCR beta chain was recorded in a study of T cell responses to AZD1222 COVID-19 vaccine. Findings and caveats of the study: White British ancestry dominated among donors, who included more females, and clonal diversity was possibly underestimated. Only a handful of AZD1222 recipients were seropositive at baseline. Targets within unmutated variant regions were reportedly found for nearly half of spike-specific TCRs.

TCRdb's copy holds only in-frame clones and misses some; the assay was immunoSEQ multiplex PCR. This sample yields tens of thousands of clones, of which 75% to 90% are seen a single time; over 15% belongs to the top ten. Of note for this clone: Its antigen remains unknown.

Germline CDR1 is SGHRS and CDR2 is YFSETQ. The length of the CDR3 is 14 residues. The V segment lost 4 bases and the J segment 3 bases; nucleotides outside the gene matches: 2. The receptor was isolated from an adult in good health. The material sequenced was peripheral blood, taken on day 0 of AZD1222 vaccination. J is TRBJ1-1 and V is TRBV5-1, with 11 bases aligning to TRBD1. CDR3 amino acids: CASSRGQGDTEAFF. In DNA form, the CDR3 reads TGCGCCAGCAGCCGGGGACAGGGGGACACTGAAGCTTTCTTT.